This note documents a single T cell receptor (beta chain) sequence. The CDR3 is 14 residues long. Germline lookup yields CDR1 SGHTA and CDR2 FQGNSA. V was pared by 4 bases and J by 4 bases, with 6 bases of the junction left unmatched. This record belongs to a study of blood T cell repertoires in COVID-19. Study-level background: Specimens from acute and convalescent COVID-19 originated in the United States, Italy and Spain. In each case, the material was cDNA or gDNA derived from T cells, B-cell-depleted T cells, or PBMCs.

In the study's own analysis: Amplification of reference gene primers was used by the study to estimate nucleated cell counts. Sequencing was performed with immunoSEQ multiplex PCR; in TCRdb, only in-frame clones are kept and a portion is missing. Clone size and the V and J calls come from that table; the DNA yielded D and trimming. The sample gives 90,000 or so clones, about 82% of which show up once; around 7.8% is in the top ten. The sequence was obtained from a man aged 45-65 years with active COVID-19. Sequencing input: peripheral blood. This rearrangement joins TRBV7-2 to TRBJ2-7; TRBD1 aligns across 8 bases. The CDR3 sequence: CASSSGQGFYEQYF. The CDR3 DNA is TGTGCCAGCAGCTCAGGACAGGGTTTTTACGAGCAGTACTTC.